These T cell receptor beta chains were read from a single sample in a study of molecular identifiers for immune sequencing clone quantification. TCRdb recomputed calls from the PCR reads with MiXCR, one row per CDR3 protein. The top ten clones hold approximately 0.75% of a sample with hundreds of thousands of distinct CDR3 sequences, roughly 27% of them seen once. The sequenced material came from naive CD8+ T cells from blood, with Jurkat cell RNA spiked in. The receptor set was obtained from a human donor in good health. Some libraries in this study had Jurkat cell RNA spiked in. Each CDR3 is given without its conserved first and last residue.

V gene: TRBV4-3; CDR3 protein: ASSQDYLELETQY
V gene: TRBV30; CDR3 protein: AWSPTGTLLNCGYT
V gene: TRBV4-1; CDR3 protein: ASSQRTGPAAEAF
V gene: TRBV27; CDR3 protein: ASSTHSEKLF
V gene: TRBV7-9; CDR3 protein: ASRNRDTNYEQY
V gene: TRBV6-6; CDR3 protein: ASGGGTGDTQY
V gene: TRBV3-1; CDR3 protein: ASSQSAGDPQY
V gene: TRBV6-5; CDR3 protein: ASSYSGTGDTEAF
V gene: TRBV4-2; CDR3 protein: ASSHDDLAGAYEQY
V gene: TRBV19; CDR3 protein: ASSIGASNQPQH
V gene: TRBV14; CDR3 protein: ASSQRTDYEQY
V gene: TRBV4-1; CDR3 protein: ASSQESAFGTDTQY
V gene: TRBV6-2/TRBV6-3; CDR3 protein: ASSYGQGLLGEQY
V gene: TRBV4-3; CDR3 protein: ASSQDQGAVGTDTQY
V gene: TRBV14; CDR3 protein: ASSLLDRTDTQY
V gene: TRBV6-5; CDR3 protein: ASCYSTSSYSEQF
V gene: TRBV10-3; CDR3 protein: AISAPGTGGITEAS
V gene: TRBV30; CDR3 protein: AWSLDRVDYNEQF
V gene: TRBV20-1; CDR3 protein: SARALQGEYEQY
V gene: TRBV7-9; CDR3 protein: ASSLGGEWRTNREQY
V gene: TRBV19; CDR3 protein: ASSIEGATYEQY
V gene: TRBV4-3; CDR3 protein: ASSQDGRDIYNSPLH
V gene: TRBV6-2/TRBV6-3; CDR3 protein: ASSSRGKAQPQH
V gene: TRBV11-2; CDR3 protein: ASSSGLVAYEQY
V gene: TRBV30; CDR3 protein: AWRRRAEETQY
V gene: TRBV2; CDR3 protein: ASYPGTGASPLH
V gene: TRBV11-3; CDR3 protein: ASSLVRWGASGTGELF
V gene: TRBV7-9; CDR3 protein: ACSLGQHNEQF
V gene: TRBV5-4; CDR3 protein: ASSLFSEQY
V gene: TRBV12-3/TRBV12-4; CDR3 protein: ASSLIKGETQY
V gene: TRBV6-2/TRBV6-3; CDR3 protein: ASSLTGGSSYNEQF
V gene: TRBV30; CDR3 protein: AWSPQAYEQY
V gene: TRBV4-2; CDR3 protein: ASSQYRDLSSYEQY
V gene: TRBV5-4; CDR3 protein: ASRRDSSYEQY
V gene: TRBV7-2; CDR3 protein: ASSLDLLATDTQY
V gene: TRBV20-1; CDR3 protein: SARVGTNPSYEQY
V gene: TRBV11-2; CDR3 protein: ASSETSGGAGDTQY
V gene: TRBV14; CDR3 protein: ASSHGQGTEAF
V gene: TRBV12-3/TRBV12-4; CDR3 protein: ASSLWTSGRVYEQY
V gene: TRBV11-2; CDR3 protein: ASRADRGREPYEQY
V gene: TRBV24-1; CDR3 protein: ATSDLWTTSYNEQL
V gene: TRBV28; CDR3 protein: ASRIQGVGQPQH
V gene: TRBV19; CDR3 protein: ATHPGTSPYEQY
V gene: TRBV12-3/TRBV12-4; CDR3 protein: ASCSGLAEYEQY
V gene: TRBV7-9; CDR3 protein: ASRHTGTPYGYT
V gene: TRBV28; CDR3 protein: ASSLGASVGKDEQF
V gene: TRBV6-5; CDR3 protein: ASNGEWGLSTEAF
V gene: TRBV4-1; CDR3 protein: ASSHTTGVSNQPQH